Here is one T cell receptor beta chain with its context. The target of this receptor is not known. Base qualities were left out, and no much larger clone turns up one base away. The V end gives up 4 bases and the J end 0 bases, leaving 8 bases in the junction not matched to a gene. The germline V gene encodes CDR1 LGHNA and CDR2 YNFKEQ. Reading from cysteine to phenylalanine, the CDR3 counts 16 amino acids. Only CDR3 DNA is held: 48 bases, read in frame from base 1. This sample is part of a study of technical replicates of blood from a handful of donors (dated by TCRdb to about 2017). Receptor amplification or capture employed the immunoSEQ multiplex PCR assay. TCRdb's version of the immuneACCESS table is confined to in-frame rearrangements and falls short of the full clone set. An unresolved V gene accounts for under half of the shortfall where checked; the remainder is of unknown origin. The sample has some 54,000 clones on record, approximately 92% of them singletons. The ten largest make up around 4.4% of the sample.

This sequence uses TRBV4-2 and TRBJ2-5, with TRBD1 identical over 7 junction bases. This TCR was recovered from a human donor in good health. Some clones in this sample may be carry-over from other donors' samples. Sequenced: PBMCs. The nucleotides read TGTGCCAGCAGCCTAGATCCGGGACAGCACCAAGAGACCCAGTACTTC. The encoded protein is CASSLDPGQHQETQYF.